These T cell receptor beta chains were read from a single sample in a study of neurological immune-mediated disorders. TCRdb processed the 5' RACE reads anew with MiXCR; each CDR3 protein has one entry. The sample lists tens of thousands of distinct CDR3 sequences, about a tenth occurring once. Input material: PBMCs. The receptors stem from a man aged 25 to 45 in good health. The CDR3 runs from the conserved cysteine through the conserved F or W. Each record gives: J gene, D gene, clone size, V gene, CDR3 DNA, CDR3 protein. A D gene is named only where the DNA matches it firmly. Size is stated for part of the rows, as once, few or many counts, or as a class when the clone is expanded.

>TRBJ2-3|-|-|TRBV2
TGTGCCAGCAATGTACAGGGTTTTTCCACAGATACGCAGTATTTT
CASNVQGFSTDTQYF
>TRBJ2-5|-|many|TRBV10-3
TGTGCCATCGGGGAACAAGAGACCCAGTACTTC
CAIGEQETQYF
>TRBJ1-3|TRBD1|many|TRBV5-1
TGCGCCAGCAGCTTGACCGGACAGGGGGCAGGAAACACCATATATTTT
CASSLTGQGAGNTIYF
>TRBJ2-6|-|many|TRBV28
TGTGCCAGCAGTCCGATAGACACCACCACCCCTGGGGCCAACGTCCTGACTTTC
CASSPIDTTTPGANVLTF
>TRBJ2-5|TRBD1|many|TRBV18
TGTGCCAGCTCACCTCAGGGGGTCTGGGAGACCCAGTACTTC
CASSPQGVWETQYF
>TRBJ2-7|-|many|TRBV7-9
TGTGCCAGCAGCTTAGGTACCGGAACGAACTACGAGCAGTACTTC
CASSLGTGTNYEQYF
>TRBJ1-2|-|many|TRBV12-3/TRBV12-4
TGTGCCAGCAGTTTAGCGCAGGGAACTTATGGCTACACCTTC
CASSLAQGTYGYTF
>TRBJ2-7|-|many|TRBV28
TGTGCCAGCAGCCCGGACGGGCTGAGCTCCTACGAGCAGTACTTC
CASSPDGLSSYEQYF
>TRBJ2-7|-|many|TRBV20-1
TGCAGTGCCTCCGACATTTACGAGCAGTACTTC
CSASDIYEQYF
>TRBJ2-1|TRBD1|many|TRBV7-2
TGTGCCAGCAGCTTAGCCCAGGGGGCCTACAATGAGCAGTTCTTC
CASSLAQGAYNEQFF
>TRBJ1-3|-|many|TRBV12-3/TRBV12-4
TGTGCCAGCAGCCGACAGACGTTGACTGGAAACACCATATATTTT
CASSRQTLTGNTIYF
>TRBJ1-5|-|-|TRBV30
TGTGCCTGGAGTGGGGACAGCAATCAGCCCCAGCATTTT
CAWSGDSNQPQHF
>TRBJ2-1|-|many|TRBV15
TGTGCCACCAGCAGCAGAGGGGAGCTTTACAATGAGCAGTTCTTC
CATSSRGELYNEQFF
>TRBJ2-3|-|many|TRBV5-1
TGCGCCAGCAGCCCCCTCGGGGTCGCAGATACGCAGTATTTT
CASSPLGVADTQYF
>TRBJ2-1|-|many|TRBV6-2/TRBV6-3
TGTGCCAGCGCTCAAATAGAAATCTCCTCCCATGAGCAGTTCTTC
CASAQIEISSHEQFF
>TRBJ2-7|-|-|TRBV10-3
TGTCCCATCACCGAGGACAGCGATGACGAGCAGTACTTC
CPITEDSDDEQYF
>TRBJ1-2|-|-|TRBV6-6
TGTGCCAGCAGTTATTCCAGGGAGTCTGGCTACACCTTC
CASSYSRESGYTF
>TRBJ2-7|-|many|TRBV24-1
TGTGCCACCAGTGATTCCAGGGTGTCCTACGAGCAGTACTTC
CATSDSRVSYEQYF
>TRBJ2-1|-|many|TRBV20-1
TGCAGTGCTAGAGATTCTAGTTTAGTCCATGAGCAGTTCTTC
CSARDSSLVHEQFF
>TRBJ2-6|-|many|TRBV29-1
TGCAGCGTTGAAGAGTCTGGGGCCAACGTCCTGACTTTC
CSVEESGANVLTF
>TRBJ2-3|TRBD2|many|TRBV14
TGTGCCAGCAGCCAAGCGGCTAGCGGGATTGCAGATACGCAGTATTTT
CASSQAASGIADTQYF
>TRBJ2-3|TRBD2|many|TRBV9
TGTGCCAGCAGCGTTTCAGCGGGAGTTGGGACAGATACGCAGTATTTT
CASSVSAGVGTDTQYF
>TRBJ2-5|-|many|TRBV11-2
TGTGCCAGCAGCCCAGACTCGCAAGAGACCCAGTACTTC
CASSPDSQETQYF
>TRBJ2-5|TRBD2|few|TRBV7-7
TGTGCCAGCAGCTATGGACTAGCAGAGGAGACCCAGTACTTC
CASSYGLAEETQYF
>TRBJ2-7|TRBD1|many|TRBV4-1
TGCGCCAGCAGCCAACCTTGGGACAGGGGCACCTCCTACGAGCAGTACTTC
CASSQPWDRGTSYEQYF
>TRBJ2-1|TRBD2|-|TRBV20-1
TGCAGTGCGCGGAATAGCGGGACCTACAATGAGCAGTTCTTC
CSARNSGTYNEQFF
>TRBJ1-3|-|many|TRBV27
TGTGCCAGCGGGGTGACTTCAGGGAACTCTGGAAACACCATATATTTT
CASGVTSGNSGNTIYF
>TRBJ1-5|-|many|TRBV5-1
TGCGCCAGCAGCTTGTTGGTTGGTCAGCCCCAGCATTTT
CASSLLVGQPQHF
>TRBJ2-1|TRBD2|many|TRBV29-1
TGCAGCGTTACCGGGACCCTAGGACTAGCGGGCAGCTGGGATGAGCAGTTCTTC
CSVTGTLGLAGSWDEQFF
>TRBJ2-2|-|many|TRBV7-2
TGTGCCAGCAGCTTCGGACAAAACACCGGGGAGCTGTTTTTT
CASSFGQNTGELFF
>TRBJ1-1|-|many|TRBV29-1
TGCAGCGTTGGTGGCCCCGGGGGAATGGCTGAAGCTTTCTTT
CSVGGPGGMAEAFF
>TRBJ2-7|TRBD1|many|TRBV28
TGTGCCAGCAGTTTTACTGCCGAACCCGCGGGACAGGGGGTTTCCTACGAGCAGTACTTC
CASSFTAEPAGQGVSYEQYF
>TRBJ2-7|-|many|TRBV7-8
TGTGCCAGCAGCTCCCTTAGGGGGGCCTACGAGCAGTACTTC
CASSSLRGAYEQYF
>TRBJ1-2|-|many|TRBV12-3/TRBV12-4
TGTGCCAGCAGTCCTGGGGGGGCTAAGAGCTACACCTTC
CASSPGGAKSYTF
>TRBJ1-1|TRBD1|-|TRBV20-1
TGCAGTGCCCAGGGACAGTTGAACACTGAAGCTTTCTTT
CSAQGQLNTEAFF
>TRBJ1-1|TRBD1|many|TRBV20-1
TGCAGTGCTAGAGATGGGGACAGGGAATTCACTGAAGCTTTCTTT
CSARDGDREFTEAFF
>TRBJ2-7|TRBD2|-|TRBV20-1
TGCAGTGCTCTTGGACTAGGGGTCTCGCAGTACTTC
CSALGLGVSQYF
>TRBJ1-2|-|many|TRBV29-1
TGCAGCGTTGAAGATCGGAATAACTATGGCTACACCTTC
CSVEDRNNYGYTF
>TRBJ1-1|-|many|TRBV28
TGTGCCAGCATGGAGAGGGACACTGAAGCTTTCTTT
CASMERDTEAFF
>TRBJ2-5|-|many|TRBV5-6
TGTGCCAGCAGCTCCCGGGGCGGAGAGACCCAGTACTTC
CASSSRGGETQYF
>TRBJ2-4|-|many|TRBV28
TGTGCCAGCAGTTTGCCCCAAATAGCCAAAAACATTCAGTACTTC
CASSLPQIAKNIQYF
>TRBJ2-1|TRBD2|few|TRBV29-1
TGCAGCGATACTGGGACTAGCGGGAGGGATGAGCAGTTCTTC
CSDTGTSGRDEQFF
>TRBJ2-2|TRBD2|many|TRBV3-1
TGTGCCAGCAGCCTCAGCGGGAGGCGTAGCACCGGGGAGCTGTTTTTT
CASSLSGRRSTGELFF
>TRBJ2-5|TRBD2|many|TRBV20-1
TGCAGTGCTAGGTCAATAGCGGGAGACCAAGAGACCCAGTACTTC
CSARSIAGDQETQYF
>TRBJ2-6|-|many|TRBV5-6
TGTGCCAGCAGCTTCTCGGCGTCTGGGGCCAACGTCCTGACTTTC
CASSFSASGANVLTF
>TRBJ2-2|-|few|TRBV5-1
TGCGCCAGCAGCTTCCCTGGAGGGGGCGCGGACACCGGGGAGCTGTTTTTT
CASSFPGGGADTGELFF
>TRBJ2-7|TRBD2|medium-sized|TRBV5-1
TGCGCCAGCAGCTTGGCCATCGGGACTAGCTACGAGCAGTACTTC
CASSLAIGTSYEQYF
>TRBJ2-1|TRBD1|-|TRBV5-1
TGCGCCAGCAGCCTATTGACAGGGGACGATGACCAGTTCTTC
CASSLLTGDDDQFF
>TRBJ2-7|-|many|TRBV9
TGTGCCAGCAGCGTACATGGGGACGGGTCCTACGAGCAGTACTTC
CASSVHGDGSYEQYF
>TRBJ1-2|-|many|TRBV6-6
TGTGCCAGCAGTTACGGATCGGTCGGCCTGAGTCGGGGCTACACCTTC
CASSYGSVGLSRGYTF
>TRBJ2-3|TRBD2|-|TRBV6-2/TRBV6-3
TGTGCCAACAGCTCCCGGGGGGCAGATACGCAGTATTTT
CANSSRGADTQYF